This T cell receptor (beta chain) was recorded in a study of cytomegalovirus exposure and HLA in healthy donors. Across the study: A subsequent analysis stated that the 120 or so validation repertoires were run on the same platform as the roughly 700 first-cohort repertoires. General observations from the study: Testing in vitro showed a few CMV-associated chains specific for CMV antigens. Reported results showed that the classifier diagnosed cytomegalovirus status with high specificity and sensitivity.

In the case of this clone: Its target is not known.

Donors were drawn from the approximately 120-subject validation cohort, separate from the approximately 670-subject first cohort. Sequencing used immunoSEQ multiplex PCR; TCRdb keeps in-frame clones, though not all of them. Altogether roughly 120,000 clones are present, roughly nine tenths being singletons, with the ten largest covering under 2%. The CDR3 extends over 15 amino acids. With V trimmed by 4 bases and J by 5 bases, 8 bases remained unmatched. The germline CDR1 and CDR2 sequences are SGDLS and YYNGEE. This TCR was recovered from a woman between 18 and 30 years old in good health and CMV-seronegative. The genes are TRBV9 and TRBJ2-1; 8 positions agree with TRBD2. The material sequenced was PBMCs. This CDR3 is CASSTQRGTNNEQFF. CDR3 coding DNA: TGTGCCAGCAGCACCCAGCGGGGGACCAACAATGAGCAGTTCTTC.